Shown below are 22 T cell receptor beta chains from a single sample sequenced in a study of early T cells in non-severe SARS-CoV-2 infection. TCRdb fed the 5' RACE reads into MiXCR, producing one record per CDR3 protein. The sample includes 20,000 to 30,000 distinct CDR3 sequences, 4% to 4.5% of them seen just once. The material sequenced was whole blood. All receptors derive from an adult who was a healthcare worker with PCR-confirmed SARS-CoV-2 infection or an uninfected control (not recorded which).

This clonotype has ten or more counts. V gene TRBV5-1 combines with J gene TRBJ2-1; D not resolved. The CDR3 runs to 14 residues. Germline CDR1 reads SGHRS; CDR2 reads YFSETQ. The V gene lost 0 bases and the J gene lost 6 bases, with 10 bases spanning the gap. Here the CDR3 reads CASSLVSTGNEQFF. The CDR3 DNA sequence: TGCGCCAGCAGCTTGGTCTCTACTGGCAATGAGCAGTTCTTC.

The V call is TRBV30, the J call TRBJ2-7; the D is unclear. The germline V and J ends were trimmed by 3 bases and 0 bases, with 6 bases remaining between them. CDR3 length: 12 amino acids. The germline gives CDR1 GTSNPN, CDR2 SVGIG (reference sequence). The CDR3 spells CAWRVRSYEQYF. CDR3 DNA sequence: TGTGCCTGGAGGGTGCGCTCCTACGAGCAGTACTTC.

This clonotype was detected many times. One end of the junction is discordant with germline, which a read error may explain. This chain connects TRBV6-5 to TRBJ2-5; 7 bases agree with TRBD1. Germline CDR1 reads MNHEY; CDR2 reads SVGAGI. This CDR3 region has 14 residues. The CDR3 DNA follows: TGTGCCAGCAGTGTAGGACAGGCTCAAGGGACCCAGTACTTC. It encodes CASSVGQAQGTQYF.

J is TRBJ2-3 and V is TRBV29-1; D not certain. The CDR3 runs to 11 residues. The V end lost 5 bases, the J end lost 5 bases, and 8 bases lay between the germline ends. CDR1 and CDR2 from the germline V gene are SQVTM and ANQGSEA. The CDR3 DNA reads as TGCAGCGTTACGACTCGAGATACGCAGTATTTT. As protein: CSVTTRDTQYF.

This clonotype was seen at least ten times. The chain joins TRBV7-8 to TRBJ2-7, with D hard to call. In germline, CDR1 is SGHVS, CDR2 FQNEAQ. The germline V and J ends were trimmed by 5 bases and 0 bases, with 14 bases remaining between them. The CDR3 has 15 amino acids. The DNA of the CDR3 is TGTGCCAGCAGCGAGATGATAAGGAGCTCCTACGAGCAGTACTTC. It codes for CASSEMIRSSYEQYF.

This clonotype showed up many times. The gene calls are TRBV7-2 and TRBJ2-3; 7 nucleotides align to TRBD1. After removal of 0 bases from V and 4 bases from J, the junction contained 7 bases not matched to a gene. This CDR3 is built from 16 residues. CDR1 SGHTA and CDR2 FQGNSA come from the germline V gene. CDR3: CASSLATGFVADTQYF. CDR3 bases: TGTGCCAGCAGCTTAGCGACAGGGTTTGTAGCAGATACGCAGTATTTT.

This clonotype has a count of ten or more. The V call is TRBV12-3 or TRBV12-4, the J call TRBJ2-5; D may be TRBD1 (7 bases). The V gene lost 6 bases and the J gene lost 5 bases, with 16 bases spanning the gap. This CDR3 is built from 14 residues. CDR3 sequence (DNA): TGTGCCAGCAGCCCCGACGCAGGGGGGGAGACCCAGTACTTC. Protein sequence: CASSPDAGGETQYF.

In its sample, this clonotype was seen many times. This chain's CDR3 is CASSTGLAGNTGELFF. CDR3 in DNA: TGTGCCAGCTCGACGGGACTAGCGGGAAACACCGGGGAGCTGTTTTTT. The rearrangement links TRBV18 to TRBJ2-2, with 13 bases that match TRBD2. With V trimmed by 6 bases and J by 2 bases, 3 bases remained unmatched. This CDR3 comprises 16 residues. The V gene's germline CDR1 is KGHSH and CDR2 LQKENI.

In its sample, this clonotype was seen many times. CDR3 sequence (DNA): TGTGCCAGCAGCTTAGGAGCGGGAGAGACCCAGTACTTC. Translated: CASSLGAGETQYF. The chain joins TRBV7-9 to TRBJ2-5; perhaps TRBD2 as D (6 bases). V lost 1 base and J 4 bases, leaving 7 bases between the germline ends. This CDR3 is built from 13 residues. Germline V CDR1 and CDR2: SEHNR, FQNEAQ (reference sequence).

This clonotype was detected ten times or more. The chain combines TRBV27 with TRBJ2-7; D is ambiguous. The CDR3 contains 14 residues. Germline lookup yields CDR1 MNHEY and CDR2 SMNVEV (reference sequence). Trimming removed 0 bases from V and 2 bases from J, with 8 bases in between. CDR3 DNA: TGTGCCAGCAGTTTATCGGAGCGACCCTACGAGCAGTACTTC. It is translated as CASSLSERPYEQYF.

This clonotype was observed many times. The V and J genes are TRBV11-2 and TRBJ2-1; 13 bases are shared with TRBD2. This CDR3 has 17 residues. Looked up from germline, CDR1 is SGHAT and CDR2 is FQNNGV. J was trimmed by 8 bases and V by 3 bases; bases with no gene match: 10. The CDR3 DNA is TGTGCCAGCAGCTTGGGACAGCCGGGACTAGCGGGACATGAGCAGTTCTTC. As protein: CASSLGQPGLAGHEQFF.

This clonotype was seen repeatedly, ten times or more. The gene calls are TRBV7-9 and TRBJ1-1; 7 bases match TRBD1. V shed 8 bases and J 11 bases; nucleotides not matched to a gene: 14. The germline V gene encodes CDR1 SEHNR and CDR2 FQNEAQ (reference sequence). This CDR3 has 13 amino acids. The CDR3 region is CASLDGGQLEAFF. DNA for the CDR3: TGTGCCAGCCTTGACGGGGGACAGTTAGAGGCTTTCTTT.

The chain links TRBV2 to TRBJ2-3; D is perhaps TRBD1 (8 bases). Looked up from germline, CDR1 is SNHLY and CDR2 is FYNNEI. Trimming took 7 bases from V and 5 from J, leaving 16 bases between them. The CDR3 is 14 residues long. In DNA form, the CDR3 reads TGTGCCAGCAATCAACAGGGGGGGCGAGATACGCAGTATTTT. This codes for CASNQQGGRDTQYF.

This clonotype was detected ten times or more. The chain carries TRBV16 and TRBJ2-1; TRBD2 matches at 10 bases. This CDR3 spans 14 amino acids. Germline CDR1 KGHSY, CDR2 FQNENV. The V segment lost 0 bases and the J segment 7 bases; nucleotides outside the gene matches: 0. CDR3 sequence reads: CASSQSTSGNEQFF. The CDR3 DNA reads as TGTGCCAGCAGCCAATCGACTAGCGGGAATGAGCAGTTCTTC. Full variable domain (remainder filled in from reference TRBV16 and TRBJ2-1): GEEVAQTPKHLVRGEGQKAKLYCAPIKGHSYVFWYQQVLKNEFKFLISFQNENVFDETGMPKERFSAKCLPNSPCSLEIQATKLEDSAVYFCASSQSTSGNEQFFGPGTRLTVL.

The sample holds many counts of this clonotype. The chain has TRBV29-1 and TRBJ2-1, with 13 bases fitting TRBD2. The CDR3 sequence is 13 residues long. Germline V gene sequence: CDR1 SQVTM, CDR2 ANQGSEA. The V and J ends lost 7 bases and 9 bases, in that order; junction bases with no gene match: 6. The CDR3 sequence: CSAGTSGNGEQFF. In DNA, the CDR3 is TGCAGCGCCGGGACTAGCGGGAATGGTGAGCAGTTCTTC.

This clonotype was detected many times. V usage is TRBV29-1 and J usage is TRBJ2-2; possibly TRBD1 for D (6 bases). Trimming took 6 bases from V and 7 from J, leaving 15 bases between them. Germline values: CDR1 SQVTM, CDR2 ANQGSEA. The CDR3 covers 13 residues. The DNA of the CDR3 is TGCAGCGTAGGGGGATTTTCGAGCGGGGAGCTGTTTTTT. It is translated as CSVGGFSSGELFF.

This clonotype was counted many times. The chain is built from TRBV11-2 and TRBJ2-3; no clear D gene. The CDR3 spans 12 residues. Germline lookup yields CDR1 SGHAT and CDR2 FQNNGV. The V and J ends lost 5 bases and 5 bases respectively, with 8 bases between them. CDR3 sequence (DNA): TGTGCCAGCAGCCAGTCCGGAGATACGCAGTATTTT. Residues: CASSQSGDTQYF.

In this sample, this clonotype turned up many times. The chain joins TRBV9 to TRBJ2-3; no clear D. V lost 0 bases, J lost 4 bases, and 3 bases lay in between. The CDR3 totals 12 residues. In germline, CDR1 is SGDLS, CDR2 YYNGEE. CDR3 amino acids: CASSVGPDTQYF. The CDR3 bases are TGTGCCAGCAGCGTAGGACCAGATACGCAGTATTTT.

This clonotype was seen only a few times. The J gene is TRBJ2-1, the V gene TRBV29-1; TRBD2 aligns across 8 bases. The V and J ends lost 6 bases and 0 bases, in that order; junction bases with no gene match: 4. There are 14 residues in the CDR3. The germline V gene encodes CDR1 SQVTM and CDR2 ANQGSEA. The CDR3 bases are TGCAGCGTGATAGCGGGGAGCTCCTACAATGAGCAGTTCTTC. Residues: CSVIAGSSYNEQFF.

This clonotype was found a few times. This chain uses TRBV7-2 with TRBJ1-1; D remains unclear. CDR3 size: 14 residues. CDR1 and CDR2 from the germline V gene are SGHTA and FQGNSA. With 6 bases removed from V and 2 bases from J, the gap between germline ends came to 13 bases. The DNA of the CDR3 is TGTGCCAGCAGTCTTACAAAGTTAAACACTGAAGCTTTCTTT. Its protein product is CASSLTKLNTEAFF.

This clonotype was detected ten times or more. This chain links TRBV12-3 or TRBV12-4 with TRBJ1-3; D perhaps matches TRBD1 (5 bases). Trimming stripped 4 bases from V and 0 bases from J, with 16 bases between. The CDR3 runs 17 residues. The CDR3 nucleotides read TGTGCCAGCAGTTCGACCCCGGGACCGCACTCTGGAAACACCATATATTTT. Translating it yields CASSSTPGPHSGNTIYF.

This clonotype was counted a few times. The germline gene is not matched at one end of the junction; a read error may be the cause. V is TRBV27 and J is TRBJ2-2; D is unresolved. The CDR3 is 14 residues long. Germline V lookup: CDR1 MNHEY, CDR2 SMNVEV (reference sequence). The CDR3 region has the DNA TGTGTCAGCAGTTTAACAGCGAACACCGGGGAGCTGTTTTTT. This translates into CVSSLTANTGELFF.